These T cell receptor beta chains were read from a single sample in a study of blood T cells in healthy people across ages. TCRdb re-called the 5' RACE reads with MiXCR, one entry per CDR3 protein. The data show under 1,000,000 distinct CDR3 sequences, with under 40% seen just once and 10% to 15% held by the top ten. The sample taken for sequencing was blood. These receptors were obtained from a man between 18 and 35 years old in good health. Both conserved end residues are part of each CDR3. D genes are given only for firm matches. Clone size appears in some rows only: once, few, many, or a class for an expanded clone.

d_gene | abundance | j_gene | v_gene | CDR3aa | CDR3nt
. | few | TRBJ2-5 | TRBV2 | CATKRISETQYF | TGTGCCACGAAGAGGATTTCGGAGACCCAGTACTTC
. | few | TRBJ1-4 | TRBV9 | CASSVEGTSGEKLFF | TGTGCCAGCAGCGTAGAAGGGACCTCCGGCGAAAAACTGTTTTTT
TRBD2 | . | TRBJ2-3 | TRBV2 | CASTRLRTSGSTDTQYF | TGTGCCAGCACGCGTTTACGGACTAGCGGTAGCACAGATACGCAGTATTTT
TRBD1 | many | TRBJ2-7 | TRBV12-3/TRBV12-4 | CASSLRQGRYEQYF | TGTGCCAGCAGTTTAAGACAGGGCCGGTACGAGCAGTACTTC
. | . | TRBJ2-7 | TRBV7-6 | CASSLKGVAVGTYNEQYF | TGTGCCAGCAGCTTAAAGGGGGTAGCGGTGGGTACCTACAATGAGCAGTACTTC
. | . | TRBJ1-5 | TRBV6-5 | CASSYSYRPTQPQHF | TGTGCCAGCAGTTACTCGTACCGCCCCACTCAGCCCCAGCATTTT
TRBD2 | few | TRBJ2-3 | TRBV4-2 | CASSQILAGGNTDTQYF | TGTGCCAGCAGCCAAATACTAGCGGGGGGGAACACAGATACGCAGTATTTT
. | . | TRBJ2-7 | TRBV21-1 | CASSKLPDEQYF | TGTGCCAGCAGCAAATTACCTGATGAGCAGTACTTC
TRBD1 | . | TRBJ1-5 | TRBV20-1 | CSDSNLDRGWRAAESTQHF | TGCAGTGATAGTAACCTTGACAGGGGTTGGAGAGCCGCCGAGTCAACCCAGCATTTT
. | . | TRBJ1-5 | TRBV20-1 | CSARTSSAQHF | TGCAGTGCTAGAACGTCGTCGGCCCAGCATTTT
. | few | TRBJ1-6 | TRBV3-1 | CASSPYPGSPLHF | TGTGCCAGCAGCCCGTACCCAGGCTCACCCCTCCACTTT
TRBD2 | . | TRBJ2-3 | TRBV3-1 | CASRPSGSGVADTQYF | TGTGCCAGCAGGCCTTCGGGAAGCGGGGTTGCAGATACGCAGTATTTT
. | . | TRBJ2-5 | TRBV6-8 | CASSGPVGETQYF | TGTGCCAGCTCCGGACCCGTCGGGGAGACCCAGTACTTC
. | . | TRBJ2-1 | TRBV12-3/TRBV12-4 | CASNPRSERSNEQFF | TGTGCCAGCAACCCCAGGTCCGAGCGTAGCAATGAGCAGTTCTTC
. | . | TRBJ1-1 | TRBV6-5 | CATRGDKLTNTEAFF | TGTGCCACCCGAGGTGATAAACTCACGAACACTGAAGCTTTCTTT
TRBD2 | . | TRBJ2-7 | TRBV7-9 | CASSPSSGGVSYNEQYF | TGTGCCAGCAGCCCGTCTAGCGGGGGAGTCTCCTACAATGAGCAGTACTTC
. | few | TRBJ2-1 | TRBV20-1 | CSARDNWNLGADEQFF | TGCAGTGCTAGAGATAACTGGAATCTGGGGGCGGATGAGCAGTTCTTC
. | . | TRBJ1-1 | TRBV20-1 | CSARVTAREAFF | TGCAGTGCTAGAGTAACGGCTCGTGAAGCTTTCTTT
TRBD1 | . | TRBJ2-1 | TRBV7-2 | CASSLASNRGLRYYSNEQFF | TGTGCCAGCAGCTTAGCCTCTAACAGGGGTTTACGCTATTATTCGAATGAGCAGTTCTTC
. | few | TRBJ1-5 | TRBV10-3 | CAIGEGRSNQPQHF | TGTGCCATCGGTGAGGGCAGGAGCAATCAGCCCCAGCATTTT
. | . | TRBJ2-7 | TRBV5-1 | CASSGEGAEFYEQYF | TGCGCCAGCAGCGGAGAGGGAGCCGAATTCTACGAGCAGTACTTC
. | . | TRBJ2-7 | TRBV5-1 | CVSSAHSGSYEQYF | TGCGTCAGCAGCGCGCACAGTGGGTCCTACGAGCAGTACTTC
. | few | TRBJ2-3 | TRBV29-1 | CSVEGREVVNTQYF | TGCAGCGTTGAAGGGCGAGAGGTCGTGAATACGCAGTATTTT
TRBD1 | many | TRBJ2-3 | TRBV12-3/TRBV12-4 | CASSLGSQGGTDTQYF | TGTGCCAGCAGCCTTGGGTCACAGGGGGGCACAGATACGCAGTATTTT
. | . | TRBJ2-1 | TRBV7-2 | CASNTRPLNEQFF | TGTGCCAGCAACACCCGGCCCCTCAATGAGCAGTTCTTC